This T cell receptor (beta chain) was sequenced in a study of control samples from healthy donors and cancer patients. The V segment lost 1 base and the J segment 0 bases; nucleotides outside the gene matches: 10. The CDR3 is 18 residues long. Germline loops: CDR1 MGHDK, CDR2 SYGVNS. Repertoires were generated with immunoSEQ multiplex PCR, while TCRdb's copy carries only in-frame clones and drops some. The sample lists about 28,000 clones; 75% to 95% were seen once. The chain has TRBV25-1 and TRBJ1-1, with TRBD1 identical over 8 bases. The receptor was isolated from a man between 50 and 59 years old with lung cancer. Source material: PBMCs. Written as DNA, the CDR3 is TGTGCCAGCAGTGAATCCCCCCCCAGCAGGGGGCTGAACACTGAAGCTTTCTTT. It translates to CASSESPPSRGLNTEAFF.